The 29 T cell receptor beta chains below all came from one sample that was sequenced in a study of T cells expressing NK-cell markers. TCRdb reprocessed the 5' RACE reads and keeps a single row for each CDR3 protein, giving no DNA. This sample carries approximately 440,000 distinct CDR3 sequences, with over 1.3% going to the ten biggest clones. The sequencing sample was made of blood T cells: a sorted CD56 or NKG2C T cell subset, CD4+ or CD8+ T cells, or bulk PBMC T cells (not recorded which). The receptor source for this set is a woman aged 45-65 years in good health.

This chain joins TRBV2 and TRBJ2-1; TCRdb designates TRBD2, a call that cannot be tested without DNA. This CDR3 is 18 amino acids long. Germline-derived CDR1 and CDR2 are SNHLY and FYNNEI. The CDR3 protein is CASSEQLKRTSDYNEQFF.

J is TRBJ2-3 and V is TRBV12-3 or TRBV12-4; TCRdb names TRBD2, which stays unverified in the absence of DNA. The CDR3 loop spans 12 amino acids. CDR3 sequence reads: CASRAAAGTQYF.

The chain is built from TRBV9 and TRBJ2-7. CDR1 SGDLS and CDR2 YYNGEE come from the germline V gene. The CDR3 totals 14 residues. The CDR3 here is CASSVGYIRNEQYF.

CDR3 residues: CASSQVGRGQAGQFF. The chain employs TRBV14 and TRBJ2-1; TCRdb proposes TRBD2, but this gene call is untestable without DNA. Germline-derived CDR1 and CDR2 are SGHDN and FVKESK. This CDR3 region has 15 residues.

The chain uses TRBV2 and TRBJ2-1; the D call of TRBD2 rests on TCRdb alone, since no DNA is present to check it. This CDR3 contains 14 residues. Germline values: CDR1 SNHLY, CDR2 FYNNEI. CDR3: CASLREYPSNEQFF.

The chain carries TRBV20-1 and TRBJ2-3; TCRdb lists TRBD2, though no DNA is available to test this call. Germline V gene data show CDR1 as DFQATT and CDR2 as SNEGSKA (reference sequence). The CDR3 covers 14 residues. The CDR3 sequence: CSASGAKGTDTQYF.

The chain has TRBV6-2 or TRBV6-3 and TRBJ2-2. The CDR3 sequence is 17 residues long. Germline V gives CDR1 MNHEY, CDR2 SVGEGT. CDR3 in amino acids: CASSYPGRRSNTGELFF.

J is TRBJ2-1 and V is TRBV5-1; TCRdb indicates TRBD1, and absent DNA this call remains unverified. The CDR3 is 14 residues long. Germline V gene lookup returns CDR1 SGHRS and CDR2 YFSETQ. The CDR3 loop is CASSTITGVGEQFF.

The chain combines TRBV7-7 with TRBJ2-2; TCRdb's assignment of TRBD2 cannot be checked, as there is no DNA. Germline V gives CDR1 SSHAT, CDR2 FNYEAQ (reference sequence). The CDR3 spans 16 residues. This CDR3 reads CASSRERRVDTGELFF.

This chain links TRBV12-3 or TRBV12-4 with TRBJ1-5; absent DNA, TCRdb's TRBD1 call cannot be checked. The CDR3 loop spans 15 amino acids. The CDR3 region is CASSSRTGGNQPQHF.

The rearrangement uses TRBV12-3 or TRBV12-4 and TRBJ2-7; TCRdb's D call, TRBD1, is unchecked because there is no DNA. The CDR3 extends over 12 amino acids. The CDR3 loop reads CASTTGRNEQYF.

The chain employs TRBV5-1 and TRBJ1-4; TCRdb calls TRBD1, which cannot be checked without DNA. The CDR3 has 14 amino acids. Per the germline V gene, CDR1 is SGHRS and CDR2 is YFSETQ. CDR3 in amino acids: CASSQRTGLEKLFF.

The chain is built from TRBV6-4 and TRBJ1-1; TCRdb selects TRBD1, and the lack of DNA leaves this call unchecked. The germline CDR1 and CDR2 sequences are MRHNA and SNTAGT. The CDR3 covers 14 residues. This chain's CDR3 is CASLEPGGNTEAFF.

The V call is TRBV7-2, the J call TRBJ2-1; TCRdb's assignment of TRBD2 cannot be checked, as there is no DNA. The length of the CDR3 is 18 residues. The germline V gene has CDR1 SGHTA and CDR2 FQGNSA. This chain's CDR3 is CASSLGIPGLAGDNEQFF. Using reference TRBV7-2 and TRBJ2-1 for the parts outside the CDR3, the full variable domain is GAGVSQSPSNKVTEKGKDVELRCDPISGHTALYWYRQSLGQGLEFLIYFQGNSAPDKSGLPSDRFSAERTGGSVSTLTIQRTQQEDSAVYLCASSLGIPGLAGDNEQFFGPGTRLTVL.

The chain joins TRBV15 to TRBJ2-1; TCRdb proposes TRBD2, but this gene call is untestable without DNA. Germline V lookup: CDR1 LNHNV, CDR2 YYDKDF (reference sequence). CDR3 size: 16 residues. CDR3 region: CATFETGLRRVDEQFF.

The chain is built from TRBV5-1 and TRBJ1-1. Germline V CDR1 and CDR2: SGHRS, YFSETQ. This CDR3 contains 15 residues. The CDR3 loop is CASSLEPMLNTEAFF.

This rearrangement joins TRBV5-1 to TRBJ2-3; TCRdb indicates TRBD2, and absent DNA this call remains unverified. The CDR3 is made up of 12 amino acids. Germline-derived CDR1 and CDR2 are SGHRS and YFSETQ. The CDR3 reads CASSYSERTQYF.

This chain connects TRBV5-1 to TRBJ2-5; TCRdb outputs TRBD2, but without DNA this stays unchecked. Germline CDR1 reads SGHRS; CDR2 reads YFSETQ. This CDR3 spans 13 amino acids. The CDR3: CASSILAGEGQYF.

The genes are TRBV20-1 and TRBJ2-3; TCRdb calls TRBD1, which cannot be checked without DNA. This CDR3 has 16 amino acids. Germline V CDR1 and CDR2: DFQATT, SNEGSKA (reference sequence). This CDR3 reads CSARFGRDTGSNTQYF.

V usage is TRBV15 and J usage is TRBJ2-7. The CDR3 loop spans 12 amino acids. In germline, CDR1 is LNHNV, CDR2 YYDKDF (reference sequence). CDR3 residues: CATRLPSYEQYF.

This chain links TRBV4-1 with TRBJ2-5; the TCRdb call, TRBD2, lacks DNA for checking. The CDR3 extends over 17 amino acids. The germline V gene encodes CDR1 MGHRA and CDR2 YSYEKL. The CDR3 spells CASSQERASGVQETQYF.

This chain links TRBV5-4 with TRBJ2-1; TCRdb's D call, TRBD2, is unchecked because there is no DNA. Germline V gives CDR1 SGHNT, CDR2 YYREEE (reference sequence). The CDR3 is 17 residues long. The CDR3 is CASSRGLAGEGYNEQFF. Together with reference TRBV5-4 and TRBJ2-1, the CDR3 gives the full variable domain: ETGVTQSPTHLIKTRGQQVTLRCSSQSGHNTVSWYQQALGQGPQFIFQYYREEENGRGNFPPRFSGLQFPNYSSELNVNALELDDSALYLCASSRGLAGEGYNEQFFGPGTRLTVL.

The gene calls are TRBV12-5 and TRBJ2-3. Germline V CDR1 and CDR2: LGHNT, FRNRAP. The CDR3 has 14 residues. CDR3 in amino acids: CASGLSGITDTQYF.

CDR3 sequence: CASSESWGQGVWLFF. The V call is TRBV6-1, the J call TRBJ1-4; with no DNA, the TCRdb D assignment of TRBD1 cannot be verified. CDR3 length: 15 residues. The germline CDR1 and CDR2 sequences are MNHNS and SASEGT.

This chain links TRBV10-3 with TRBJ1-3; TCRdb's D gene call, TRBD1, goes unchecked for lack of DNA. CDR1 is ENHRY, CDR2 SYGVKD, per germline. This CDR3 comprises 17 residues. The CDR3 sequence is CAISESKWAGSGNTIYF.

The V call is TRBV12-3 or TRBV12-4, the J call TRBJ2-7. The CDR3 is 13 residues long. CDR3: CASSPIGRLEQYF.

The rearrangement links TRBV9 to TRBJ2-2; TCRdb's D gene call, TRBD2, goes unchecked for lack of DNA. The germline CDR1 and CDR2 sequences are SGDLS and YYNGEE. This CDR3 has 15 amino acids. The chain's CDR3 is CASSLSGSNHGELFF.

The CDR3 here is CSVKGWAGGIEAFF. The rearrangement links TRBV29-1 to TRBJ1-1; TCRdb's D call, TRBD1, is unchecked because there is no DNA. This CDR3 region has 14 residues. Germline CDR1 SQVTM, CDR2 ANQGSEA.

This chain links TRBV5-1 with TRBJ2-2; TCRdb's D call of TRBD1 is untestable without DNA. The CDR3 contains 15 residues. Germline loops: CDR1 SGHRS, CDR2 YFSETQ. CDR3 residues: CASSPGQVDTGELFF.